The 2 T cell receptor beta chains presented below share a single source sample, sequenced in a study of shared clonotypes between healthy human individuals. Sequencing was performed with immunoSEQ multiplex PCR; in TCRdb, only in-frame clones are kept and a portion is missing. Here the sample spans some 2 million clones, roughly 94% being singletons. The naive CD8 population came from CD45RO-negative cells selected for CCR7, without terminally differentiated effector memory CD45RA+ cells. The source material was naive CD8+ T cells sorted from blood. These receptor sequences come from a young man in good health.

This clone was detected a few times. The chain is built from TRBV6-1 and TRBJ1-6, with D hard to call. The CDR3 is 16 amino acids. The V gene lost 2 bases and the J gene lost 3 bases, with 11 bases spanning the gap. CDR1 is MNHNS, CDR2 SASEGT, per germline. The CDR3 here is CASSETNPRYNSPLHF. In nucleotides, the CDR3 is TGTGCCAGCAGTGAAACCAACCCGCGCTATAATTCACCCCTCCACTTT.

V is TRBV6-1 and J is TRBJ2-7; tentative D call: TRBD1 (6 bases). The V end lost 2 bases, the J end lost 3 bases, and 14 bases lay between the germline ends. The CDR3 runs 15 residues. Germline loops: CDR1 MNHNS, CDR2 SASEGT. CDR3 sequence reads: CASSESPGQFYEQYF. Written as DNA, the CDR3 is TGTGCCAGCAGTGAATCGCCAGGACAGTTCTACGAGCAGTACTTC.